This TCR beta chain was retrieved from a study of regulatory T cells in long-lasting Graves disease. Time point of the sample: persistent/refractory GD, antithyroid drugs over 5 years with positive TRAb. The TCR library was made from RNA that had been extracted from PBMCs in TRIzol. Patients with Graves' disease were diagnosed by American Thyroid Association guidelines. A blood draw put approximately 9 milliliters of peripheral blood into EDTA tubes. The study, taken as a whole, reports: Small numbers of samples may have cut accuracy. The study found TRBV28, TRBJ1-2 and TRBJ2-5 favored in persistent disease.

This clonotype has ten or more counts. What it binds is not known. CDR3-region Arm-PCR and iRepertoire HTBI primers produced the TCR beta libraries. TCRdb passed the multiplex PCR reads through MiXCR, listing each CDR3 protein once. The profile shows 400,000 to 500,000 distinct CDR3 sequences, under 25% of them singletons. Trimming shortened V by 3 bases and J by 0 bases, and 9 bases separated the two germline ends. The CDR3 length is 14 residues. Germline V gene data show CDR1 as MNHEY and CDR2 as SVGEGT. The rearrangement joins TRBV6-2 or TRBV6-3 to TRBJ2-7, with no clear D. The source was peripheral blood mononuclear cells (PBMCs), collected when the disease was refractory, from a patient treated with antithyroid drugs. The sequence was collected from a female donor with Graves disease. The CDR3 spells CASSYRSDSYEQYF. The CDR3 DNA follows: TGTGCCAGCAGTTATAGGTCTGACTCCTACGAGCAGTACTTC.